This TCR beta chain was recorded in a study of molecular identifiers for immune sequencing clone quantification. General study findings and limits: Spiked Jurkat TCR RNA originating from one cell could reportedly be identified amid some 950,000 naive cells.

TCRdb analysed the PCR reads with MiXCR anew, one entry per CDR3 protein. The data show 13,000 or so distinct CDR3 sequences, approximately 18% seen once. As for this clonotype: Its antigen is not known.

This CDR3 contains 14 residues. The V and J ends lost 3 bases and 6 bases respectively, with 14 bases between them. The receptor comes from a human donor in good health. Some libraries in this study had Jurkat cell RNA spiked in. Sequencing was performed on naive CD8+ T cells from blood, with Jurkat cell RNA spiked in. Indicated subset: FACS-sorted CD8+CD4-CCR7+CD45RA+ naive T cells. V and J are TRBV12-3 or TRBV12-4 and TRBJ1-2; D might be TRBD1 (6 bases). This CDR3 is CASSFAGQVDGYTF. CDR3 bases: TGTGCCAGCAGTTTCGCGGGACAAGTCGATGGCTACACCTTC.